These 14 T cell receptor beta chains were all obtained from the same sample, sequenced in a study of cytomegalovirus exposure and HLA in healthy donors. PCR was performed using 60 Vbeta and 13 Jbeta primers. Libraries were prepared by immunoSEQ multiplex PCR; TCRdb keeps only in-frame clonotypes and omits some of them. The profile shows 150,000 to 200,000 clones, around four fifths of them singletons. Sample: PBMCs. Receptors originate from a man aged 25-45 years in good health and CMV-seronegative.

The gene calls are TRBV5-6 and TRBJ2-7, with 14 bases identical to TRBD2. The CDR3 length is 16 residues. V dropped 4 bases and J dropped 4; count of bases not matched to a gene: 7. Per the germline V gene, CDR1 is SGHDT and CDR2 is YYEEEE. DNA for the CDR3: TGTGCCAGCAGCCCGGGACTAGCGGGAGTCGTATACGAGCAGTACTTC. It yields the protein CASSPGLAGVVYEQYF.

This clone was recorded once. This chain connects TRBV13 to TRBJ2-7, with D perhaps TRBD1 (6 bases). CDR3 length equals 15 residues. V shed 1 base and J shed 1 base, with 11 bases lying between them. Germline V gene lookup returns CDR1 PRHDT and CDR2 FYEKMQ (reference sequence). The CDR3 region has the DNA TGTGCCAGCAGCTTAGAAAGGCAGGGGTCCTACGAGCAGTACTTC. Its translation: CASSLERQGSYEQYF.

The chain has TRBV15 and TRBJ1-1; D possibly corresponds to TRBD1 (5 bases). Per germline, CDR1 LNHNV and CDR2 YYDKDF (reference sequence). The length of the CDR3 is 15 residues. Between the trimmed V and J ends, which lost 4 bases and 2 bases, there was a span of 14 bases. Here the CDR3 DNA reads TGTGCCACCAGCATCCCACCGGGGGGAAACACTGAAGCTTTCTTT. Amino acids: CATSIPPGGNTEAFF.

In this sample, this clone turned up a few times. The J gene is TRBJ2-5, the V gene TRBV7-3; 9 nucleotides align to TRBD1. The CDR3 consists of 16 residues. The V and J ends lost 4 bases and 4 bases, in that order; junction bases with no gene match: 10. Germline-derived CDR1 and CDR2 are SGHTA and FQGTGA. The CDR3, as DNA: TGTGCCAGCAGCTCCTCCGGGACAGGGATACGAGAGACCCAGTACTTC. It translates to CASSSSGTGIRETQYF.

This clone has a handful of counts. The gene calls are TRBV10-3 and TRBJ2-3, with TRBD2 matching 7 bases. Germline CDR1 and CDR2: ENHRY and SYGVKD. V lost 7 bases and J lost 3; bases outside the gene matches: 10. This CDR3 contains 15 residues. In nucleotides, the CDR3 is TGTGCCATCATGGCGGGAGACGTTGGGACAGATACGCAGTATTTT. This gives the protein CAIMAGDVGTDTQYF.

J is TRBJ2-7 and V is TRBV29-1; 7 nucleotides agree with TRBD1. The V and J ends lost 6 bases and 3 bases, in that order; junction bases with no gene match: 5. In germline, CDR1 is SQVTM, CDR2 ANQGSEA. There are 12 residues in the CDR3. The CDR3 spells CSVDGTDYEQYF. CDR3 bases: TGCAGCGTGGACGGGACAGACTACGAGCAGTACTTC.

V gene TRBV6-5 combines with J gene TRBJ2-7, with 9 bases fitting TRBD1. The V gene end was trimmed by 4 bases and the J gene end by 4 bases; junction bases not matched to a gene: 8. The CDR3 is 15 amino acids. Germline V gene data show CDR1 as MNHEY and CDR2 as SVGAGI. Written as DNA, the CDR3 is TGTGCCAGCAGTTCCCTCGACAGGGGGGGGTACGAGCAGTACTTC. This encodes CASSSLDRGGYEQYF.

This clone appeared a few times. This CDR3 reads CASSEAVYNEQFF. CDR3 DNA: TGTGCCAGCAGTGAAGCCGTCTACAATGAGCAGTTCTTC. This sequence joins TRBV2 and TRBJ2-1; the D is unclear. Per the germline V gene, CDR1 is SNHLY and CDR2 is FYNNEI. The CDR3 is 13 amino acids. Trimming stripped 0 bases from V and 3 bases from J, with 3 bases between. The whole variable domain, remainder taken from reference TRBV2 and TRBJ2-1, is EPEVTQTPSHQVTQMGQEVILRCVPISNHLYFYWYRQILGQKVEFLVSFYNNEISEKSEIFDDQFSVERPDGSNFTLKIRSTKLEDSAMYFCASSEAVYNEQFFGPGTRLTVL.

This chain connects TRBV18 to TRBJ2-7; 9 bases are shared with TRBD1. V lost 5 bases and J lost 4; bases outside the gene matches: 3. The CDR3 extends over 13 amino acids. Germline CDR1 is KGHSH and CDR2 is LQKENI. The CDR3 spells CASSGTGLYEQYF. The CDR3 nucleotides read TGTGCCAGCTCAGGGACAGGGTTATACGAGCAGTACTTC. The whole variable domain, remainder taken from reference TRBV18 and TRBJ2-7, is NAGVMQNPRHLVRRRGQEARLRCSPMKGHSHVYWYRQLPEEGLKFMVYLQKENIIDESGMPKERFSAEFPKEGPSILRIQQVVRGDSAAYFCASSGTGLYEQYFGPGTRLTVT.

This rearrangement joins TRBV5-1 to TRBJ2-3, with 7 nucleotides matching TRBD2. Germline lookup yields CDR1 SGHRS and CDR2 YFSETQ. J lost 0 bases, V lost 2 bases, and 3 bases had no gene match. This CDR3 spans 15 amino acids. CDR3 amino acids: CASSLRGVSTDTQYF. CDR3 DNA sequence: TGCGCCAGCAGCTTACGGGGGGTAAGCACAGATACGCAGTATTTT.

The V gene is TRBV5-1, the J gene TRBJ2-3, with D possibly matching TRBD1 (5 bases). V lost 1 base, J lost 0 bases, and 12 bases lay in between. The CDR3 spans 16 residues. CDR1 and CDR2 from the germline V gene are SGHRS and YFSETQ. DNA of the CDR3: TGCGCCAGCAGCTTGTGGGGCGGTACTAGCACAGATACGCAGTATTTT. It is translated as CASSLWGGTSTDTQYF.

J is TRBJ2-5 and V is TRBV5-1, with 9 bases aligning to TRBD2. The CDR3 is made up of 15 amino acids. Germline assignment: CDR1 SGHRS and CDR2 YFSETQ. V gave up 0 bases and J gave up 0 bases; unmatched junction bases: 0. In DNA, the CDR3 is TGCGCCAGCAGCTTGGGACTAGCGGACCAAGAGACCCAGTACTTC. This translates into CASSLGLADQETQYF. The complete variable domain, with remaining parts taken from reference TRBV5-1 and TRBJ2-5, reads KAGVTQTPRYLIKTRGQQVTLSCSPISGHRSVSWYQQTPGQGLQFLFEYFSETQRNKGNFPGRFSGRQFSNSRSEMNVSTLELGDSALYLCASSLGLADQETQYFGPGTRLLVL.

As regards this clone: This sequence may be a read error, since a much larger clone differs from it by one base. Other DNA sequences in this specimen translate into the identical CDR3. The chain carries TRBV5-1 and TRBJ1-3, with D hard to call. The CDR3 has 14 amino acids. The V end was cut by 4 bases, the J end by 3 bases, with 11 bases between. Per the germline V gene, CDR1 is SGHRS and CDR2 is YFSETQ. The CDR3 sequence: CASSPLSGGNTIYF. The CDR3 DNA is TGCGCCAGCAGCCCCCTGAGTGGTGGAAACACCATATATTTT. The whole variable domain, remainder taken from reference TRBV5-1 and TRBJ1-3, is KAGVTQTPRYLIKTRGQQVTLSCSPISGHRSVSWYQQTPGQGLQFLFEYFSETQRNKGNFPGRFSGRQFSNSRSEMNVSTLELGDSALYLCASSPLSGGNTIYFGEGSWLTVV.

V and J are TRBV5-4 and TRBJ2-7; 11 positions match TRBD2. From germline, CDR1 is SGHNT and CDR2 YYREEE (reference sequence). The ends lost 4 bases at V and 2 bases at J; junction bases unmatched: 8. The CDR3 runs to 16 residues. CDR3 region: CASSQRLAGPAYEQYF. DNA for the CDR3: TGTGCCAGCAGCCAAAGACTAGCGGGACCAGCCTACGAGCAGTACTTC.